Listed here are 18 T cell receptor beta chains from one sample, sequenced in a study of blood T cell repertoires in COVID-19. The method was immunoSEQ multiplex PCR; TCRdb's version includes in-frame clones alone and lacks a portion of them. The data hold around 75,000 clones, with roughly 88% observed a single time. The material sequenced was peripheral blood. All receptors come from a human donor in a cohort sampled during active COVID-19.

The V gene is TRBV11-1, the J gene TRBJ2-1; 7 positions match TRBD2. The CDR3 is made up of 15 amino acids. CDR1 and CDR2 (germline): SGHAT, FQDESV (reference sequence). With 2 bases clipped from V and 5 bases from J, the junction kept 6 bases outside the gene matches. The CDR3 region is CASSLFGRGNNEQFF. The CDR3 DNA sequence: TGTGCCAGCAGCTTATTCGGGCGGGGGAACAATGAGCAGTTCTTC.

This rearrangement joins TRBV7-9 to TRBJ1-3, with D possibly being TRBD1 (5 bases). Germline CDR1 SEHNR, CDR2 FQNEAQ (reference sequence). The CDR3 totals 14 residues. V was cut by 6 bases and J by 0 bases, with 9 bases left in between. The CDR3 reads CASSRDSSGNTIYF. DNA of the CDR3: TGTGCCAGCAGTAGAGACAGCTCTGGAAACACCATATATTTT.

The chain links TRBV29-1 to TRBJ1-1; weak D call: TRBD1 (5 bases). Germline V gene data show CDR1 as SQVTM and CDR2 as ANQGSEA. The CDR3 extends over 11 amino acids. The V gene lost 7 bases and the J gene lost 10 bases, with 16 bases spanning the gap. CDR3 sequence (DNA): TGCAGCGGGGGGACGGACTCGAGAGCTTTCTTT. Its translation: CSGGTDSRAFF.

The V call is TRBV25-1, the J call TRBJ2-7; weak D call: TRBD2 (6 bases). Trimming removed 4 bases at V and 4 bases at J, with 11 bases between. Per the germline V gene, CDR1 is MGHDK and CDR2 is SYGVNS. CDR3 size: 13 residues. DNA of the CDR3: TGTGCCAGCAGTGTGGGACTTCAATACGAGCAGTACTTC. The encoded protein is CASSVGLQYEQYF.

CDR3 sequence (DNA): TGTGCAAGTCGCTTAGAGTGGCTAGCGGGAACAGATACGCAGTATTTT. This translates into CASRLEWLAGTDTQYF. The chain couples TRBV12-2 to TRBJ2-3; the D call TRBD2 from the table was never checked on the DNA. TRBV12-2 is designated a pseudogene. The CDR3 length is 16 residues.

V usage is TRBV7-8 and J usage is TRBJ2-4; possibly TRBD1 for D (5 bases). V was clipped by 2 bases and J by 0 bases, with 17 bases between them. The CDR3 runs to 18 residues. Germline V gives CDR1 SGHVS, CDR2 FQNEAQ. The CDR3 loop reads CASSLRPWGQRAKNIQYF. The DNA for the CDR3 is TGTGCCAGCAGCTTACGCCCTTGGGGCCAAAGAGCCAAAAACATTCAGTACTTC.

The chain employs TRBV5-1 and TRBJ2-1; D might be TRBD2 (5 bases). CDR3 size: 14 residues. The ends were cut back, 0 bases at V and 5 bases at J, with 9 bases in the middle. The V gene's germline CDR1 is SGHRS and CDR2 YFSETQ. The CDR3: CASSLGGNNNEQFF. CDR3 coding DNA: TGCGCCAGCAGCTTGGGAGGGAACAACAATGAGCAGTTCTTC.

This chain joins TRBV7-2 and TRBJ2-6, with D unclear. V lost 6 bases, J lost 4 bases, and 16 bases lay in between. This CDR3 is 16 amino acids long. In germline, CDR1 is SGHTA, CDR2 FQGNSA. CDR3 nucleotide sequence: TGTGCCAGCAGGTTCAATTCGGGTCCCGGGGCCAACGTCCTGACTTTC. It codes for CASRFNSGPGANVLTF.

The CDR3 spells CASSEGQGFRTYNSPLHF. CDR3 DNA: TGTGCCAGCAGCGAGGGACAGGGGTTTAGGACCTATAATTCACCCCTCCACTTT. The gene calls are TRBV9 and TRBJ1-6; 10 bases are shared with TRBD1. In germline, CDR1 is SGDLS, CDR2 YYNGEE. V gave up 3 bases and J gave up 2 bases; unmatched junction bases: 8. The CDR3 length is 18 residues.

This clone appeared a single time. The rearrangement uses TRBV9 and TRBJ2-7, with a possible D match to TRBD1 (5 bases). Germline V CDR1 and CDR2: SGDLS, YYNGEE. CDR3 length: 14 residues. Trimming cost V 0 bases and J 1 base, with 8 bases left between them. CDR3 region: CASSVVDNSYEQYF. DNA of the CDR3: TGTGCCAGCAGCGTAGTGGACAATTCCTACGAGCAGTACTTC.

The chain joins TRBV27 to TRBJ1-4; 9 bases match TRBD1. The CDR3 sequence is 16 residues long. Germline CDR1 is MNHEY and CDR2 is SMNVEV (reference sequence). The ends lost 7 bases at V and 3 bases at J; junction bases unmatched: 9. Here the CDR3 DNA reads TGTGCCAGCAAGGGACGGGGGGACAGGGCTAATGAAAAACTGTTTTTT. Its translation: CASKGRGDRANEKLFF.

The V call is TRBV7-9, the J call TRBJ2-2, with D tentatively TRBD1 (7 bases). The V end lost 6 bases, the J end lost 5 bases, and 19 bases lay between the germline ends. Germline V gives CDR1 SEHNR, CDR2 FQNEAQ (reference sequence). The CDR3 consists of 16 residues. The CDR3 DNA reads TGTGCCAGCAGTGGAGGAGGGACAGCTGTTACCGGGGAGCTGTTTTTT. Translation gives CASSGGGTAVTGELFF.

This chain links TRBV19 with TRBJ1-1; a possible D gene is TRBD1 (5 bases). The germline gives CDR1 LNHDA, CDR2 SQIVND (reference sequence). V lost 5 bases, J lost 1 base, and 8 bases lay in between. There are 13 residues in the CDR3. CDR3 region: CASSVTENTEAFF. DNA of the CDR3: TGTGCCAGTAGTGTGACAGAGAACACTGAAGCTTTCTTT.

The CDR3 here is CASSPEGRGTQYF. For the CDR3, the DNA is TGTGCCAGCAGTCCTGAAGGCCGCGGGACCCAGTACTTC. V usage is TRBV28 and J usage is TRBJ2-5, with no clear D. Per germline, CDR1 MDHEN and CDR2 SYDVKM. The V end was cut by 5 bases, the J end by 7 bases, with 14 bases between. This CDR3 contains 13 residues.

The V gene is TRBV3-1 (or the pseudogene TRBV3-2), the J gene TRBJ1-6; 10 positions agree with TRBD1. Trimming cost V 5 bases and J 7 bases; bases outside gene matches: 5. Looked up from germline, CDR1 is LGHDT and CDR2 is YNNKEL (reference sequence). This CDR3 spans 15 amino acids. CDR3 bases: TGTGCCAGCAGCTCTAAGACAGGGGGCAATTCACCCCTCCACTTT. Translation gives CASSSKTGGNSPLHF.

The V call is TRBV18, the J call TRBJ2-2; D unclear. The CDR3 spans 14 residues. V was clipped by 3 bases and J by 5 bases, with 10 bases between them. Germline CDR1 is KGHSH and CDR2 is LQKENI. CDR3 protein: CASSPGVRTGELFF. In nucleotides, the CDR3 is TGTGCCAGCTCACCTGGAGTTCGGACCGGGGAGCTGTTTTTT.

This chain uses TRBV28 with TRBJ1-6; a possible D gene is TRBD1 (5 bases). The CDR3 is 15 residues long. V was shortened by 2 bases and J by 10 bases, with 15 bases between the two germline ends. The germline V gene encodes CDR1 MDHEN and CDR2 SYDVKM. Here the CDR3 DNA reads TGTGCCAGCAGTTTAACTCGGACATTAAACTCACCCCTCCACTTT. It encodes CASSLTRTLNSPLHF.

The chain uses TRBV9 and TRBJ2-3, with 7 bases that match TRBD2. The V gene's germline CDR1 is SGDLS and CDR2 YYNGEE. The CDR3 runs to 14 residues. Trimming at V came to 3 bases and at J to 1 base, leaving 2 bases not matched to a gene. CDR3 bases: TGTGCCAGCAGCGCCCGGGAGGGCACAGATACGCAGTATTTT. Residues: CASSAREGTDTQYF. Looking up the rest from reference TRBV9 and TRBJ2-3 gives the full variable domain: DSGVTQTPKHLITATGQRVTLRCSPRSGDLSVYWYQQSLDQGLQFLIQYYNGEERAKGNILERFSAQQFPDLHSELNLSSLELGDSALYFCASSAREGTDTQYFGPGTRLTVL.